These T cell receptor beta chains were read from a single sample in a study of blood T cells in healthy people across ages. TCRdb itself ran the 5' RACE reads through MiXCR, one entry per CDR3 protein. The repertoire consists of more than 700,000 distinct CDR3 sequences, with 53% occurring once and the leading ten covering about 42%. The sample consisted of blood. Source of these receptors: a man older than 75 in good health. CDR3s include the opening cysteine and the closing phenylalanine or tryptophan. A D gene is named only where the DNA matches it firmly. Some rows mark clone size as missing; the rest say once, few, many or name a class of expanded clone.

>TRBJ2-1|-|few|TRBV5-1
TGCGCCAGCAGCGCGGGCCCCGATAACAATGAGCAGTTCTTC
CASSAGPDNNEQFF
>TRBJ2-1|-|few|TRBV10-3
TGTGCCATCAGTGAAGTCTACAATGAGCAGTTCTTC
CAISEVYNEQFF
>TRBJ2-3|TRBD2|-|TRBV12-3/TRBV12-4
TGTGCCAGCACCCCAACCGGGGGGGCTGGCAGATACGCGTATTTT
CASTPTGGAGRYAYF
>TRBJ1-2|-|once|TRBV6-6
TGTGCCAGCAGTTACTTGCCCGGGACGGTTAACTATGGCTACACCTTC
CASSYLPGTVNYGYTF
>TRBJ2-6|-|-|TRBV3-1
TGTGCCAGCAGCCAAGGAACAGGGACTGGGGCCAACGTCCTGACTTTC
CASSQGTGTGANVLTF
>TRBJ1-1|TRBD1|-|TRBV6-2/TRBV6-3
TGTGCCAGCAGTTTTCTGAGAGGGGGCGCTTCGGCTGAAGCTTTCTTT
CASSFLRGGASAEAFF
>TRBJ1-5|-|-|TRBV29-1
TGCAGCGTTGGCTTTGGCGCTGACGCCAAGCAGCCCCAGCATTTT
CSVGFGADAKQPQHF
>TRBJ2-7|TRBD1|-|TRBV4-1
TGCGCCAGCAGCCATGAAACAGGGGGTACCTACGAGCAGTACTTC
CASSHETGGTYEQYF
>TRBJ2-5|-|-|TRBV3-1
TGTGCCAGCAGCCTGACTAGTTTGCAAGAGACCCAGTACTTC
CASSLTSLQETQYF
>TRBJ2-3|TRBD2|-|TRBV7-9
TGTGCCAGCAGCCAGGGAGGGAGGGCCACGTTTGGCACAGATACGCAGTATTTT
CASSQGGRATFGTDTQYF
>TRBJ2-6|-|-|TRBV28
TGTGCCAGCAGCTTGCCGGGACCGAGCTCTGGGGCCAACGTCCTGACTTTC
CASSLPGPSSGANVLTF
>TRBJ2-1|-|-|TRBV7-2
TGTGCCAGCAGCTTCGACAGGACCTACAATGAGCAGTTCTTC
CASSFDRTYNEQFF
>TRBJ2-7|-|-|TRBV21-1
TGTGCCAGCAGCACCGTACAGGGGTACTCCTACGAGCAGTACTTC
CASSTVQGYSYEQYF
>TRBJ1-1|-|once|TRBV5-1
TGCGCCAGCAGCAGTAGGGGGGGGAACACTGAAGCTTTCTTT
CASSSRGGNTEAFF
>TRBJ2-7|-|once|TRBV5-1
TGCGCCAGCAGCCCTGTTAGACAGGCGACGTACGAGCAGTACTTC
CASSPVRQATYEQYF
>TRBJ1-5|TRBD1|-|TRBV7-9
TGTGCCAGCAGCTTAGGACAGGGGGCTCCCCAGCATTTT
CASSLGQGAPQHF
>TRBJ2-7|-|-|TRBV20-1
TGCAGTGCTAGAGACAGGACCGTCGGCTACGAGCAGTACTTC
CSARDRTVGYEQYF
>TRBJ1-3|-|-|TRBV10-3
TGTGCCATGACTCGTAGAGTCGGAAACACCATATATTTT
CAMTRRVGNTIYF
>TRBJ2-5|-|few|TRBV3-1
TGTGCCAGCAGCCGGTTAGGGGCCTCCCAAGAGACCCAGTACTTC
CASSRLGASQETQYF
>TRBJ2-3|-|-|TRBV7-2
TGTGCCAGCAGCTTAGAAGGGGGGGGACTAGGGGGCAGATACGCGTATTTT
CASSLEGGGLGGRYAYF
>TRBJ1-1|TRBD1|-|TRBV14
TGTGCCAGCAGCCCCTGGACAGGGATGAACACTGAAGCTTTCTTT
CASSPWTGMNTEAFF
>TRBJ1-2|TRBD1|-|TRBV29-1
TGCAGCGTTGAAGCACAGGGGGAATTATGCTACACCTTC
CSVEAQGELCYTF
>TRBJ1-6|TRBD1|-|TRBV20-1
TGCAGTGCTAGAGGCCGGACAGGTCGCAATTCACCCCTCCACTTT
CSARGRTGRNSPLHF
>TRBJ1-2|TRBD1|-|TRBV12-3/TRBV12-4
TGTGCCAGCACCCGGGGACAGGCCAGCTATGGCTACACCTTC
CASTRGQASYGYTF
>TRBJ1-1|-|-|TRBV30
TGTGCCTGGAGTGTAGGGATAACCAACACTGAAGCTTTCTTT
CAWSVGITNTEAFF
>TRBJ2-7|TRBD1|-|TRBV7-2
TGTGCCAGCAGCTTATCATCTGGGACAGGGTTCGAGCAGTACTTC
CASSLSSGTGFEQYF
>TRBJ2-1|-|-|TRBV12-3/TRBV12-4
TGTGCCAGCAGCCTGGACTCTTATGAGCAGTTCTTC
CASSLDSYEQFF
>TRBJ2-3|-|few|TRBV11-2
TGTGCCAGCAGCCTCCCGGGGGGCGTTAACAGATACGCGTATTTT
CASSLPGGVNRYAYF